These T cell receptor beta chains were read from a single sample in a study of blood T cell repertoires in COVID-19. Repertoires were generated with immunoSEQ multiplex PCR, while TCRdb's copy carries only in-frame clones and drops some. Of roughly 330,000 clones listed, 80% to 90% are singletons. The sequenced sample consisted of PBMCs or T cells enriched from blood (not recorded which). These receptors all come from a woman aged 25 to 39 who had recovered from COVID-19. CDR3s include the opening cysteine and the closing phenylalanine or tryptophan. A D gene is named only where the DNA matches it firmly. Clone size is shown for a subset of rows, as once, few, many or a class of expanded clone.

V: TRBV18; J: TRBJ2-7; size: -; D: -; CDR3: CASSPGAEAGYEQYF; DNA: TGTGCCAGCTCACCCGGAGCTGAGGCTGGCTACGAGCAGTACTTC
V: TRBV11-2; J: TRBJ2-6; size: -; D: -; CDR3: CASTITQGSGANVLTF; DNA: TGTGCCAGCACCATAACCCAGGGATCTGGGGCCAACGTCCTGACTTTC
V: TRBV7-7; J: TRBJ2-3; size: -; D: TRBD2; CDR3: CASSLGIGAGGTDTQYF; DNA: TGTGCTAGCAGCCTAGGGATTGGAGCGGGGGGCACAGATACGCAGTATTTT
V: TRBV2; J: TRBJ1-1; size: -; D: -; CDR3: CASSPRQELTEAFF; DNA: TGTGCCAGCAGTCCACGACAGGAATTGACTGAAGCTTTCTTT
V: TRBV28; J: TRBJ2-5; size: -; D: TRBD2; CDR3: CASSHELAGRQETQYF; DNA: TGTGCCAGCAGCCATGAACTAGCGGGTCGACAAGAGACCCAGTACTTC
V: TRBV7-8; J: TRBJ2-5; size: -; D: -; CDR3: CASSSVEETQYF; DNA: TGTGCCAGCAGCTCGGTGGAAGAGACCCAGTACTTC
V: TRBV27; J: TRBJ1-1; size: -; D: -; CDR3: CASSSPFGGAFF; DNA: TGTGCCAGCAGTTCCCCGTTCGGGGGGGCTTTCTTT
V: TRBV27; J: TRBJ2-5; size: -; D: TRBD2; CDR3: CASSFLAGETQYF; DNA: TGTGCCAGCAGTTTTCTAGCGGGGGAGACCCAGTACTTC
V: TRBV5-4; J: TRBJ1-2; size: -; D: TRBD1; CDR3: CASSYSGTGGFGYTF; DNA: TGTGCCAGCAGCTACTCCGGGACAGGGGGTTTTGGCTACACCTTC
V: TRBV5-1; J: TRBJ1-2; size: -; D: -; CDR3: CASSPARQNYGYTF; DNA: TGCGCCAGCAGCCCCGCCCGACAGAACTATGGCTACACCTTC
V: TRBV7-9; J: TRBJ2-7; size: -; D: TRBD1; CDR3: CATSDRLHEQYF; DNA: TGTGCCACCTCGGACAGGCTCCACGAGCAGTACTTC
V: TRBV19; J: TRBJ2-7; size: once; D: TRBD1; CDR3: CASSGQGTGVEDF; DNA: TGTGCCAGCTCGGGACAGGGGACTGGCGTTGAAGACTTC
V: TRBV5-6; J: TRBJ1-3; size: -; D: -; CDR3: CASSGALVLNTIYF; DNA: TGTGCCAGCAGCGGGGCCCTGGTCTTAAACACCATATATTTT
V: TRBV5-1; J: TRBJ1-1; size: -; D: TRBD1; CDR3: CASSLLGQVGTEAFF; DNA: TGCGCCAGCAGCTTGCTTGGACAGGTGGGAACTGAAGCTTTCTTT
V: TRBV28; J: TRBJ1-2; size: -; D: -; CDR3: CASSEGGRGYGYTF; DNA: TGTGCCAGCTCGGAGGGGGGGCGCGGGTATGGCTACACCTTC
V: TRBV10-1; J: TRBJ1-1; size: -; D: -; CDR3: CASKGEGRRTEAFF; DNA: TGCGCCAGCAAAGGAGAGGGTAGACGAACTGAAGCTTTCTTT
V: TRBV10-2; J: TRBJ1-1; size: -; D: -; CDR3: CASSEPDTEAFF; DNA: TGCGCCAGCAGTGAACCGGACACTGAAGCTTTCTTT
V: TRBV12-5; J: TRBJ2-1; size: -; D: TRBD1; CDR3: CASGFDRGRMGDEQFF; DNA: TGTGCTAGTGGTTTCGACAGGGGAAGGATGGGCGATGAGCAGTTCTTC
V: TRBV30; J: TRBJ1-2; size: -; D: TRBD1; CDR3: CAWSDRGLSYGYTF; DNA: TGTGCCTGGAGTGACAGGGGGCTGAGCTATGGCTACACCTTC